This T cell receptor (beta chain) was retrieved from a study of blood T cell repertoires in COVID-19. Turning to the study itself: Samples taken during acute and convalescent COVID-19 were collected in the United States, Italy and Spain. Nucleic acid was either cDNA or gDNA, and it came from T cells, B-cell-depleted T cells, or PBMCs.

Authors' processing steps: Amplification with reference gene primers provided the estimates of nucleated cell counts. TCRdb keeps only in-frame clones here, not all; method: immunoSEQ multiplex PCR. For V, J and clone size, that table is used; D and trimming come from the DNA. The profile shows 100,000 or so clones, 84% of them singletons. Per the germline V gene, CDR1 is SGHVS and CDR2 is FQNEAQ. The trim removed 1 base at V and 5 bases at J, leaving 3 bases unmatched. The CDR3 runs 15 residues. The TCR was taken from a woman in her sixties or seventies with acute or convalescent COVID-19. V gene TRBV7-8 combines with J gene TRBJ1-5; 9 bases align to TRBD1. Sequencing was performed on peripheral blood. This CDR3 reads CASSLGQGEHQPQHF. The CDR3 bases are TGTGCCAGCAGCTTAGGACAGGGGGAACATCAGCCCCAGCATTTT.